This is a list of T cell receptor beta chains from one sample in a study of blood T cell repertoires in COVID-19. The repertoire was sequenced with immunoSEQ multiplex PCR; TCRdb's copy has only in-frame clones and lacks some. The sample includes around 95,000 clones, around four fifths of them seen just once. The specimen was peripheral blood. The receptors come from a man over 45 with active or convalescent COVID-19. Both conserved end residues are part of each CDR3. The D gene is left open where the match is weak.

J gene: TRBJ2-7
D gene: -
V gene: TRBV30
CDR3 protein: CAWIRGLAAYEQYF
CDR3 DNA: TGTGCCTGGATTCGGGGGCTAGCGGCCTACGAGCAGTACTTC

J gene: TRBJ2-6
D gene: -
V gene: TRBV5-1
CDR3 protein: CASSFEGTGANVLTF
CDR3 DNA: TGCGCCAGCAGCTTTGAGGGTACTGGGGCCAACGTCCTGACTTTC

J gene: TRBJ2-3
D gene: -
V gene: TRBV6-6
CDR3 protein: CASMVDTSTDTQYF
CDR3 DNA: TGTGCCAGCATGGTAGATACTAGCACAGATACGCAGTATTTT

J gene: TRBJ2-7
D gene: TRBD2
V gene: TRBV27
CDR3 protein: CASSLTGLAGYEQYF
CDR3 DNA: TGTGCCAGCAGCCTAACGGGACTAGCGGGATACGAGCAGTACTTC

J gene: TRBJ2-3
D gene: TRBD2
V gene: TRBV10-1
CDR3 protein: CASSESATSGTQYF
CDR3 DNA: TGCGCCAGCAGTGAGTCGGCGACTAGCGGTACGCAGTATTTT

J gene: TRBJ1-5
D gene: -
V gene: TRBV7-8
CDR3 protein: CASSLTGINQPQHF
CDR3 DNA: TGTGCCAGCAGCTTAACAGGGATCAATCAGCCCCAGCATTTT

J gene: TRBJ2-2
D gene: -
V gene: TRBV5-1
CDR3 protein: CASSGTTNTGELFF
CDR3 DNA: TGCGCCAGCAGCGGGACAACGAACACCGGGGAGCTGTTTTTT

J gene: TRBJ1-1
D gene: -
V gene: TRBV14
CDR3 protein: CASSQDLVATLAFF
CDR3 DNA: TGTGCCAGCAGCCAAGATTTGGTAGCGACTTTAGCTTTCTTT

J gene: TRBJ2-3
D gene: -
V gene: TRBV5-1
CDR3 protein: CASSLGGTDTQYF
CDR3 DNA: TGCGCCAGCAGCTTAGGGGGCACAGATACGCAGTATTTT

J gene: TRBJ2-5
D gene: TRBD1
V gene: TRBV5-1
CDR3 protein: CASSWVAGGDETQYF
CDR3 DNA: TGCGCCAGCAGCTGGGTGGCAGGGGGCGATGAGACCCAGTACTTC

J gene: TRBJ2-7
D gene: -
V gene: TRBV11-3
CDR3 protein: CASSRGTETYEQYF
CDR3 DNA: TGTGCCAGCAGCCGGGGGACGGAAACCTACGAGCAGTACTTC

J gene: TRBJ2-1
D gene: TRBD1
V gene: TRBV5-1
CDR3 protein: CASSLGGQVINEQFF
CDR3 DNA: TGCGCCAGCAGCTTAGGGGGACAGGTCATCAATGAGCAGTTCTTC